The rows below give T cell receptor beta chains drawn from one sample of a study of blood T cell repertoires in COVID-19. Profiling relied on immunoSEQ multiplex PCR, and the TCRdb table lists in-frame clones only, not all of them. The profile shows about 300,000 clones, roughly 90% of them singletons. The source material was PBMCs or T cells enriched from blood (not recorded which). The receptors were sampled from a woman aged 18 to 35 with acute COVID-19. CDR3s leave out the opening cysteine and the closing phenylalanine or tryptophan.

V	J	CDR3
TRBV5-4	TRBJ2-7	AYSRDSSYEQY
TRBV2	TRBJ1-1	ASSDATDNTEAF
TRBV12-3/TRBV12-4	TRBJ1-2	ASTNPPTPNT
TRBV7-9	TRBJ1-5	ASSPTGKDQPQH
TRBV3-1/TRBV3-2	TRBJ2-2	ASSQISGRTPRDGELF
TRBV2	TRBJ2-1	ASRAEIYNEQF
TRBV10-3	TRBJ1-5	AISAALRGPGNQPQH
TRBV7-9	TRBJ2-7	ASSPGTDYEQY
TRBV3-1/TRBV3-2	TRBJ2-6	ASSWAPTNSGANVLT
TRBV19	TRBJ1-2	ASSPRTGRAYGYT
TRBV7-2	TRBJ2-2	ASSFGREVYTGELF
TRBV2	TRBJ2-2	ASNPGLANTGELF
TRBV2	TRBJ1-1	ASSEQGARTEAF
TRBV11-3	TRBJ2-1	ASSLGTSGHYNEQF
TRBV28	TRBJ2-1	ASSIAVTYNEQF
TRBV13	TRBJ2-1	ASSFRQRNEQF
TRBV7-9	TRBJ1-3	ASSLPGSDSGNTIY
TRBV28	TRBJ2-1	ASSSSGLAGDYYNEQF
TRBV27	TRBJ1-2	ASSLSGRGYGYT
TRBV9	TRBJ2-2	ASSQNTGELF
TRBV7-9	TRBJ2-2	ASSFQGSGELF
TRBV7-2	TRBJ1-5	ASSLLGTGRQPQH
TRBV11-2	TRBJ1-1	ASSLVVLRNTEAF
TRBV24-1	TRBJ2-1	ATSENPSSGTGSYEQF
TRBV6-5	TRBJ2-4	ASSPQGLAKNIQY
TRBV24-1	TRBJ2-3	ATSGTGGGSDTQY
TRBV19	TRBJ2-2	ASTDRGIDTGELF
TRBV5-1	TRBJ2-7	ASKSDSTAYEQY
TRBV28	TRBJ1-5	ASRLGGGYSNQPQH
TRBV9	TRBJ2-1	ASSDRDSEYNEQF
TRBV9	TRBJ2-2	ASSERAGLAGFAGELF
TRBV28	TRBJ1-1	ASNPARGPEAF
TRBV7-9	TRBJ2-7	ASSLVSGTVAYEQY
TRBV7-2	TRBJ1-3	ASSLGTGVAIY
TRBV28	TRBJ1-2	ASSGPPAGDYGYT
TRBV7-6	TRBJ2-7	ASSLGPPLAGGPDEQY
TRBV27	TRBJ2-1	ASSAGTMTNEQF
TRBV27	TRBJ2-3	ASSLAGTDTQY
TRBV5-1	TRBJ1-2	ASSFPHGDRDYGYT
TRBV5-1	TRBJ2-3	ASSRTGQGTDTQY
TRBV27	TRBJ1-5	ASWAGVEHQPQH
TRBV28	TRBJ2-7	ASSHRLAGGPSYEQY
TRBV28	TRBJ1-5	ASSFIGTGINQPQH
TRBV3-1/TRBV3-2	TRBJ2-7	ASSQEGASGIPYEQY
TRBV29-1	TRBJ1-1	SVEVWDKYTEAF
TRBV6-5	TRBJ1-1	ASSPDRATEAF
TRBV2	TRBJ1-1	ASSEAAGYTEAF
TRBV7-9	TRBJ1-4	ASTPRTDGNEKLF
TRBV9	TRBJ2-3	ASSVGTGVADTQY
TRBV5-1	TRBJ2-1	ASSLSTGLLNNEQF
TRBV6-5	TRBJ2-7	ASSRDTTYEQY
TRBV28	TRBJ1-4	ASSLSRTLAGLEKLF